The table lists the clone carrying this T cell receptor (beta chain) with a few counts. TCRdb called the 5' RACE reads again in MiXCR, with one record for every CDR3 protein. This sample has some 320,000 distinct CDR3 sequences, with roughly 8.7% found just once. Germline CDR1 reads SEHNR; CDR2 reads FQNEAQ (reference sequence). This CDR3 has 13 residues. V shed 5 bases, J shed 6 bases, and the junction held 6 bases outside the gene matches. The sample comes from a study of T cells after yellow fever vaccination. Turning to the study itself: Libraries from low-cell-number fractions were prepared with the SMART-Seq v4 Ultra Low Input RNA kit.

This chain connects TRBV7-9 to TRBJ1-2; 7 bases agree with TRBD1. Sequencing was performed on PBMCs, taken on the day of the first yellow fever vaccination. This TCR came from a man aged 18 to 29 who received the YFV17D yellow fever vaccine. This CDR3 is CASSKDRAHGYTF. The CDR3 nucleotides read TGTGCCAGCAGCAAAGACAGGGCCCATGGCTACACCTTC.